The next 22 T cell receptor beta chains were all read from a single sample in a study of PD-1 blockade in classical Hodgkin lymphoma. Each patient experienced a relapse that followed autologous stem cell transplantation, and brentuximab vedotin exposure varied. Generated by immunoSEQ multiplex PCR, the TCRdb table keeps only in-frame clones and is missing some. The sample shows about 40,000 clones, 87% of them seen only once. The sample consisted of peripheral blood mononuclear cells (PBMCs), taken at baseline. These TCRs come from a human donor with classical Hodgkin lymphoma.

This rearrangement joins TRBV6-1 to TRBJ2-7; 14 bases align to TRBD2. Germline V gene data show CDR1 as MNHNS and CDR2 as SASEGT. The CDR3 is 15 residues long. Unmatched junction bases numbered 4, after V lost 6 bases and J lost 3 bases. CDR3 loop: CASSAGTSGSYEQYF. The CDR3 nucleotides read TGTGCCAGCAGCGCCGGGACTAGCGGGAGCTACGAGCAGTACTTC.

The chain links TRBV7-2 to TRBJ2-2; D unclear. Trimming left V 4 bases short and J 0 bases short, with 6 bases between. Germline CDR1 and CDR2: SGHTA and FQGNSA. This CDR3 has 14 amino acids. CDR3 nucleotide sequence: TGTGCCAGCAGCTCCCAGTCGAACACCGGGGAGCTGTTTTTT. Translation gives CASSSQSNTGELFF.

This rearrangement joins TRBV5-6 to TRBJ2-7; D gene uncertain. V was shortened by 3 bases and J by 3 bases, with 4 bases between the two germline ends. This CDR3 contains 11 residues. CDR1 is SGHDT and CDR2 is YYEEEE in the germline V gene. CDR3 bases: TGTGCCAGCAGCTCTAACTACGAGCAGTACTTC. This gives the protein CASSSNYEQYF. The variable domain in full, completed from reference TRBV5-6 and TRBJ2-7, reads DAGVTQSPTHLIKTRGQQVTLRCSPKSGHDTVSWYQQALGQGPQFIFQYYEEEERQRGNFPDRFSGHQFPNYSSELNVNALLLGDSALYLCASSSNYEQYFGPGTRLTVT.

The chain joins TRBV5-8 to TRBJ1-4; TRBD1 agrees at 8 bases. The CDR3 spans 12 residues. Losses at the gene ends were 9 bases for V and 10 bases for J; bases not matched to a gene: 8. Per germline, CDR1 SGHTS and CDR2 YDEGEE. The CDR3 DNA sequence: TGTGCCAACTCCAGGGGGCACGGAAAACTGTTTTTT. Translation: CANSRGHGKLFF.

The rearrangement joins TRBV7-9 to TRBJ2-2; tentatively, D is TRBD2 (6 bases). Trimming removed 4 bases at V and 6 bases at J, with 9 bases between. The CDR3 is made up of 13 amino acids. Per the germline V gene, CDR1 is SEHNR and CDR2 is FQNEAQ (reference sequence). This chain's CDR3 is CASSSLASGELFF. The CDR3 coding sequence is TGTGCCAGCAGCTCACTAGCTTCCGGGGAGCTGTTTTTT.

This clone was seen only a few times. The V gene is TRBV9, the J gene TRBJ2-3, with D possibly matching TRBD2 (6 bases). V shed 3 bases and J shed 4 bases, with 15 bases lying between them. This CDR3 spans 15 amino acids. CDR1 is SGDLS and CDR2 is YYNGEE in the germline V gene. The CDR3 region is CASSAVAGGPDTQYF. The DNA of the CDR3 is TGTGCCAGCAGCGCCGTAGCCGGAGGGCCAGATACGCAGTATTTT.

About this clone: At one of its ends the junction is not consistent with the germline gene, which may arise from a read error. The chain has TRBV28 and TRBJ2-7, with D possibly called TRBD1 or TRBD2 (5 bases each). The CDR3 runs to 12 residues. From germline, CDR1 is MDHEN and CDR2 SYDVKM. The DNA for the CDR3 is TGTGCCACCCAAACGGTGAGACGGGGCGTGCACTTC. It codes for CATQTVRRGVHF.

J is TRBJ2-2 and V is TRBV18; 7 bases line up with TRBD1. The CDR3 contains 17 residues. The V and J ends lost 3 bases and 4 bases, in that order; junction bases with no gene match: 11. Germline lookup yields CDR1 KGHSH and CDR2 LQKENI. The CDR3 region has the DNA TGTGCCAGCTCACCTTCGTCAGGGGGTCGGGGCACCGGGGAGCTGTTTTTT. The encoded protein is CASSPSSGGRGTGELFF.

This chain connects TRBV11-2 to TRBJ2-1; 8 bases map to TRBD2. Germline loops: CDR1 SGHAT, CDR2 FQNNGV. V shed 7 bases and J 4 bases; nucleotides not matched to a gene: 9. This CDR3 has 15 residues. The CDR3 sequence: CASTGGGLGYNEQFF. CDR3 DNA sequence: TGTGCCAGCACGGGGGGGGGACTAGGATACAATGAGCAGTTCTTC.

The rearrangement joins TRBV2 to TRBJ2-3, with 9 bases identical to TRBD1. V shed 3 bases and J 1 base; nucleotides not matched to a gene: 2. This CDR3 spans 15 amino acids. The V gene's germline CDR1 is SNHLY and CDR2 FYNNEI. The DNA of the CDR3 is TGTGCCAGCAGTGAGAGGACAGGGGGCACAGATACGCAGTATTTT. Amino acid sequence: CASSERTGGTDTQYF. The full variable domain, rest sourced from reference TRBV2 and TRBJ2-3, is EPEVTQTPSHQVTQMGQEVILRCVPISNHLYFYWYRQILGQKVEFLVSFYNNEISEKSEIFDDQFSVERPDGSNFTLKIRSTKLEDSAMYFCASSERTGGTDTQYFGPGTRLTVL.

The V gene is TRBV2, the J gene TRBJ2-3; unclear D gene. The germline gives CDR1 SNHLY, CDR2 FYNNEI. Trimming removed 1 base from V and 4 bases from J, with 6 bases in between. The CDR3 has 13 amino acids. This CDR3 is CASSEGLADTQYF. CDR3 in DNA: TGTGCCAGCAGTGAAGGGCTCGCAGATACGCAGTATTTT.

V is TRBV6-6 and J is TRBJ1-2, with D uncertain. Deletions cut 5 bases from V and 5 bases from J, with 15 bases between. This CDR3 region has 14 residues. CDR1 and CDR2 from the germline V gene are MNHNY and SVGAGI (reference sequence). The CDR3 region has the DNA TGTGCCAGCAGTAGCCTTAGGGAAGGGTATGGCTACACCTTC. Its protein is CASSSLREGYGYTF.

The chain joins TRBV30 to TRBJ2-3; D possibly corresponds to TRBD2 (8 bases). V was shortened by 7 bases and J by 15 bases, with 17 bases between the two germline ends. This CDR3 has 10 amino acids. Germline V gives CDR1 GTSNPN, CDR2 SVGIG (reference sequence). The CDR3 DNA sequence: TGTGCCTCAGGGGGGACTAGTCTATATTTT. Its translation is CASGGTSLYF.

The CDR3 region has the DNA TGTGCCTGGAGTAGACTAGCGGGGGTTTACAATGAGCAGTTCTTC. Protein sequence: CAWSRLAGVYNEQFF. The chain employs TRBV30 and TRBJ2-1; TRBD2 matches at 12 bases. J was trimmed by 4 bases and V by 2 bases; bases with no gene match: 3. CDR1 and CDR2 (germline): GTSNPN, SVGIG (reference sequence). The CDR3 loop spans 15 amino acids.

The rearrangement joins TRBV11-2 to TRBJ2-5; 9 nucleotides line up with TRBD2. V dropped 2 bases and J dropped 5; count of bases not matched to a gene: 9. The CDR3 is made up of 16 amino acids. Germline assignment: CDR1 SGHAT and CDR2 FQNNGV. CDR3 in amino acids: CASSLNPSGVRETQYF. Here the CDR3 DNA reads TGTGCCAGCAGCTTAAATCCTAGCGGGGTACGGGAGACCCAGTACTTC.

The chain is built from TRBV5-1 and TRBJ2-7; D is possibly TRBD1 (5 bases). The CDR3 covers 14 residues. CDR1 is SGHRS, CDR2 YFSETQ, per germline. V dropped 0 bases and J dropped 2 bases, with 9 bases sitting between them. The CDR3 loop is CASSLGQRTYEQYF. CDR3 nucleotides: TGCGCCAGCAGCTTGGGACAGAGAACCTACGAGCAGTACTTC.

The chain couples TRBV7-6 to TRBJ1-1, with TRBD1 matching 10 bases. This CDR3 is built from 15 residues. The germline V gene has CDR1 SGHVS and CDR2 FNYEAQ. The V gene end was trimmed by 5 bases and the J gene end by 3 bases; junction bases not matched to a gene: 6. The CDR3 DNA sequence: TGTGCCAGCAGCCTGACAGGGGGCGAGGACACTGAAGCTTTCTTT. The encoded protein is CASSLTGGEDTEAFF. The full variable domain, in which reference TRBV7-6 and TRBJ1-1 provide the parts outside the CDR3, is GAGVSQSPRYKVTKRGQDVALRCDPISGHVSLYWYRQALGQGPEFLTYFNYEAQQDKSGLPNDRFSAERPEGSISTLTIQRTEQRDSAMYRCASSLTGGEDTEAFFGQGTRLTVV.

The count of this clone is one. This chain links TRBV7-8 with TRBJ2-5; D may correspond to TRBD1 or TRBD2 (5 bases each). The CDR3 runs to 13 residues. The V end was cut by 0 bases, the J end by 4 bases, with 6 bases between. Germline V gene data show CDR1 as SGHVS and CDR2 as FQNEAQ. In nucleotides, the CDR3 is TGTGCCAGCAGCTTAGCAGGGACAGAGACCCAGTACTTC. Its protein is CASSLAGTETQYF.

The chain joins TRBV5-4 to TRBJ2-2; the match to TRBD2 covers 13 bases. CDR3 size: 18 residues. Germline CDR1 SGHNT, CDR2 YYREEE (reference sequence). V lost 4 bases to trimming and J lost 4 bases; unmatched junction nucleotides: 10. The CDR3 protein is CASSPNPGLAGITGELFF. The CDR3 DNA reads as TGTGCCAGCAGCCCAAACCCGGGACTAGCGGGGATCACCGGGGAGCTGTTTTTT.

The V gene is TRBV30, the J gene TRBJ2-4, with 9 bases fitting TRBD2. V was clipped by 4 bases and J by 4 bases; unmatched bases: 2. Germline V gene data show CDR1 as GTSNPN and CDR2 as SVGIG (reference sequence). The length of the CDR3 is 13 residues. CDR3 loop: CAWTTSGKNIQYF. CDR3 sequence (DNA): TGTGCCTGGACAACTAGCGGGAAAAACATTCAGTACTTC.

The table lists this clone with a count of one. CDR3 in DNA: TGTGCCATCACCGACAGGGGGGATTCCTACGAGCAGTACTTC. Its translation is CAITDRGDSYEQYF. J is TRBJ2-7 and V is TRBV10-3; 9 bases map to TRBD1. Germline V CDR1 and CDR2: ENHRY, SYGVKD. Trimming cost V 7 bases and J 1 base; bases outside gene matches: 5. The CDR3 extends over 14 amino acids.

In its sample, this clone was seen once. CDR3 protein: CASSGRDRGLYEQYF. The CDR3 DNA reads as TGTGCCAGCAGCGGCCGGGACAGGGGGCTCTACGAGCAGTACTTC. V is TRBV9 and J is TRBJ2-7, with TRBD1 matching 12 bases. The CDR3 runs to 15 residues. CDR1 is SGDLS and CDR2 is YYNGEE in the germline V gene. V was clipped by 3 bases and J by 3 bases; unmatched bases: 4.